This T cell receptor (beta chain) was recorded in a study of Ad26.COV2.S vaccination and SARS-CoV-2 variants. The data were produced by immunoSEQ multiplex PCR, yet TCRdb's version contains in-frame clones alone and is incomplete. The sample holds roughly 350,000 clones, approximately 90% seen once. The CDR3 runs to 15 residues. Per germline, CDR1 SNHLY and CDR2 FYNNEI. Trimming cost V 8 bases and J 0 bases, with 16 bases left between them. Described treatment: roughly 19 received Ad26.COV2.S at low or high dose, single or two shots; roughly five received placebo; per-sample allocation not given. Sampling happened 63 days after the first vaccine or placebo injection.

The receptor was isolated from a person aged 18 to 59 who received the Ad26.COV2.S COVID-19 vaccine or a placebo. The V call is TRBV2, the J call TRBJ1-1; D is unclear. Sequenced here: peripheral blood, sampled in a trial of Ad26.COV2.S vaccine versus placebo. Written as DNA, the CDR3 is TGTGCCAGCCATAAAGGACGGCGATTGAACACTGAAGCTTTCTTT. Translation: CASHKGRRLNTEAFF.